The 26 T cell receptor beta chains presented below share a single source sample, sequenced in a study of technical replicates of blood from a few donors. Profiled with immunoSEQ multiplex PCR; TCRdb holds only in-frame clones, not every one. This repertoire shows 60,000 to 85,000 clones, roughly 97% found once; its top ten account for approximately 0.2%. Sequencing used T cells isolated from PBMCs. All receptors come from a human donor in good health.

The chain has TRBV27 and TRBJ2-7; a weak D match, TRBD1 (6 bases). This CDR3 has 13 amino acids. CDR1 and CDR2 from the germline V gene are MNHEY and SMNVEV (reference sequence). V was pared by 2 bases and J by 4 bases, with 9 bases between. The CDR3 loop reads CASSLSQGYEQYF. In nucleotides, the CDR3 is TGTGCCAGCAGTTTAAGTCAGGGGTACGAGCAGTACTTC.

The chain is built from TRBV11-3 and TRBJ2-7; TRBD2 agrees at 8 bases. CDR3 length: 14 residues. V was pared by 2 bases and J by 0 bases, with 0 bases of the junction left unmatched. The germline gives CDR1 SGHNT, CDR2 YENEEA. CDR3 protein: CASSLTSGSYEQYF. CDR3 coding DNA: TGTGCCAGCAGCTTAACTAGCGGCTCCTACGAGCAGTACTTC.

The chain is built from TRBV7-9 and TRBJ2-7; no clear D. Germline V gene lookup returns CDR1 SEHNR and CDR2 FQNEAQ (reference sequence). The ends were cut back, 0 bases at V and 1 base at J, with 4 bases in the middle. CDR3 size: 13 residues. The CDR3 spells CASSLAVSYEQYF. The DNA of the CDR3 is TGTGCCAGCAGCTTAGCCGTGTCCTACGAGCAGTACTTC.

The chain links TRBV18 to TRBJ1-4; TRBD1 matches 10 bases. The CDR3 is 15 residues long. The germline V gene encodes CDR1 KGHSH and CDR2 LQKENI. The V and J ends lost 5 bases and 7 bases, in that order; junction bases with no gene match: 7. CDR3 sequence reads: CASSTRQGASEKLFF. Here the CDR3 DNA reads TGTGCCAGCTCAACACGACAGGGGGCGAGTGAAAAACTGTTTTTT. Full variable domain (remainder filled in from reference TRBV18 and TRBJ1-4): NAGVMQNPRHLVRRRGQEARLRCSPMKGHSHVYWYRQLPEEGLKFMVYLQKENIIDESGMPKERFSAEFPKEGPSILRIQQVVRGDSAAYFCASSTRQGASEKLFFGSGTQLSVL.

The chain carries TRBV2 and TRBJ1-6; D remains ambiguous. Germline CDR1 and CDR2: SNHLY and FYNNEI. The V end lost 3 bases, the J end lost 10 bases, and 13 bases lay between the germline ends. The CDR3 consists of 14 residues. The CDR3 nucleotides are TGTGCCAGCAGTGATATCTTGAGGAACTCACCCCTCCACTTT. This sequence encodes CASSDILRNSPLHF.

The chain is built from TRBV5-6 and TRBJ1-1, with 7 bases aligning to TRBD1. Germline CDR1 and CDR2: SGHDT and YYEEEE. The junction had 3 bases not matched to a gene; V was cut back by 1 base and J by 0 bases. The CDR3 is 15 amino acids. The CDR3 loop is CASSLPGGLNTEAFF. The DNA for the CDR3 is TGTGCCAGCAGCTTGCCAGGGGGTTTGAACACTGAAGCTTTCTTT.

The V gene is TRBV7-3, the J gene TRBJ2-5; 9 nucleotides align to TRBD1. V lost 2 bases and J lost 7; bases outside the gene matches: 2. Germline loops: CDR1 SGHTA, CDR2 FQGTGA. This CDR3 spans 13 amino acids. The DNA for the CDR3 is TGTGCCAGCAGCTTAGGGACAGGGAGGACCCAGTACTTC. Its translation is CASSLGTGRTQYF.

The V gene is TRBV9, the J gene TRBJ1-3; 8 positions agree with TRBD1. V shed 2 bases, J shed 6 bases, and the junction held 7 bases outside the gene matches. This CDR3 region has 15 residues. Germline values: CDR1 SGDLS, CDR2 YYNGEE. CDR3 in amino acids: CASSVHGQGENTIYF. CDR3 DNA: TGTGCCAGCAGCGTCCACGGACAGGGCGAAAACACCATATATTTT.

This sequence joins TRBV6-6 and TRBJ2-1; 7 bases fit TRBD2. The CDR3 covers 16 residues. Per the germline V gene, CDR1 is MNHNY and CDR2 is SVGAGI (reference sequence). Trimming cost V 2 bases and J 6 bases; bases outside gene matches: 10. The CDR3 loop is CASSYNGAGAGNEQFF. DNA for the CDR3: TGTGCCAGCAGTTACAATGGGGCGGGAGCGGGCAATGAGCAGTTCTTC.

The chain links TRBV5-1 to TRBJ1-4; 9 bases fit TRBD1. There are 15 residues in the CDR3. Germline V lookup: CDR1 SGHRS, CDR2 YFSETQ. With V trimmed by 0 bases and J by 4 bases, 1 base remained unmatched. As DNA, the CDR3 is TGCGCCAGCAGCTTGGCGGGACAGGGTAATGAAAAACTGTTTTTT. Protein product: CASSLAGQGNEKLFF.

This clone was seen just once. The V and J genes are TRBV5-1 and TRBJ2-3, with 9 bases that match TRBD2. The germline CDR1 and CDR2 sequences are SGHRS and YFSETQ. V was pared by 2 bases and J by 2 bases, with 3 bases of the junction left unmatched. This CDR3 contains 15 residues. The CDR3 protein is CASSFAGGPTDTQYF. The CDR3 DNA follows: TGCGCCAGCAGCTTTGCGGGGGGGCCCACAGATACGCAGTATTTT.

V gene TRBV19 combines with J gene TRBJ2-7, with 7 bases identical to TRBD1. The CDR3 is 14 amino acids. Trimming at V came to 3 bases and at J to 2 bases, leaving 4 bases not matched to a gene. Germline V gives CDR1 LNHDA, CDR2 SQIVND (reference sequence). Here the CDR3 reads CASSMAGQAYEQYF. The CDR3 DNA follows: TGTGCCAGTAGTATGGCTGGACAGGCCTACGAGCAGTACTTC.

The V call is TRBV6-1, the J call TRBJ2-7; 11 nucleotides align to TRBD1. J gave up 3 bases and V 8 bases, and 3 bases lay outside the gene matches. CDR3 size: 13 residues. Germline V CDR1 and CDR2: MNHNS, SASEGT. The CDR3 DNA is TGTGCCAGCCATGGGACAGGGGGCTACGAGCAGTACTTC. This encodes CASHGTGGYEQYF.

The chain combines TRBV14 with TRBJ1-2, with unresolved D. The length of the CDR3 is 13 residues. The V gene lost 1 base and the J gene lost 0 bases, with 3 bases spanning the gap. Germline V gives CDR1 SGHDN, CDR2 FVKESK. CDR3: CASSQASNYGYTF. The DNA for the CDR3 is TGTGCCAGCAGCCAAGCGTCTAACTATGGCTACACCTTC. The full variable domain, its missing parts supplied by reference TRBV14 and TRBJ1-2, is EAGVTQFPSHSVIEKGQTVTLRCDPISGHDNLYWYRRVMGKEIKFLLHFVKESKQDESGMPNNRFLAERTGGTYSTLKVQPAELEDSGVYFCASSQASNYGYTFGSGTRLTVV.

For the CDR3, the DNA is TGTGCCTGGAATCCTGGTGGGGGGAGTAACTATGGCTACACCTTC. Its translation is CAWNPGGGSNYGYTF. The chain carries TRBV30 and TRBJ1-2; D is perhaps TRBD1 (5 bases). The V gene's germline CDR1 is GTSNPN and CDR2 SVGIG (reference sequence). This CDR3 region has 15 residues. The V and J ends lost 4 bases and 1 base respectively, with 16 bases between them.

The rearrangement joins TRBV7-9 to TRBJ1-2; maybe TRBD1 (6 bases). The length of the CDR3 is 15 residues. Germline V lookup: CDR1 SEHNR, CDR2 FQNEAQ (reference sequence). The germline V and J ends were trimmed by 2 bases and 2 bases, with 12 bases remaining between them. Here the CDR3 reads CASSLTGFRNYGYTF. DNA for the CDR3: TGTGCCAGCAGCTTAACAGGGTTCAGGAACTATGGCTACACCTTC.

The rearrangement uses TRBV5-1 and TRBJ2-6; possibly TRBD2 for D (5 bases). Germline-derived CDR1 and CDR2 are SGHRS and YFSETQ. V was shortened by 5 bases and J by 0 bases, with 9 bases between the two germline ends. The CDR3 has 15 residues. The CDR3 protein is CASRQTSSGANVLTF. DNA for the CDR3: TGCGCCAGCAGACAAACTAGCTCTGGGGCCAACGTCCTGACTTTC. Full variable domain (rest looked up from reference TRBV5-1 and TRBJ2-6): KAGVTQTPRYLIKTRGQQVTLSCSPISGHRSVSWYQQTPGQGLQFLFEYFSETQRNKGNFPGRFSGRQFSNSRSEMNVSTLELGDSALYLCASRQTSSGANVLTFGAGSRLTVL.

CDR3 residues: CASSPRWGGTEAFF. Written as DNA, the CDR3 is TGTGCCAGCAGCCCGAGATGGGGGGGCACTGAAGCTTTCTTT. This sequence joins TRBV7-2 and TRBJ1-1, with a tentative D call TRBD1 (5 bases). Germline values: CDR1 SGHTA, CDR2 FQGNSA. There are 14 residues in the CDR3. Trimming shortened V by 5 bases and J by 4 bases, and 14 bases separated the two germline ends.

The rearrangement links TRBV19 to TRBJ2-2; 10 nucleotides agree with TRBD1. The CDR3 extends over 19 amino acids. The germline V gene encodes CDR1 LNHDA and CDR2 SQIVND (reference sequence). The V and J ends lost 1 base and 2 bases, in that order; junction bases with no gene match: 10. CDR3 region: CASSIASTGGLFNTGELFF. The CDR3 nucleotides read TGTGCCAGTAGTATAGCTTCGACAGGGGGCTTGTTTAACACCGGGGAGCTGTTTTTT.

V is TRBV5-4 and J is TRBJ2-3; D gene unclear. This CDR3 spans 13 amino acids. V was cut by 3 bases and J by 1 base, with 6 bases left in between. Per germline, CDR1 SGHNT and CDR2 YYREEE (reference sequence). DNA of the CDR3: TGTGCCAGCAGCTCTCGGGGCACAGATACGCAGTATTTT. This gives the protein CASSSRGTDTQYF.

The chain carries TRBV7-9 and TRBJ1-1; weak D call: TRBD1 (6 bases). The CDR3 totals 15 residues. Germline V CDR1 and CDR2: SEHNR, FQNEAQ (reference sequence). The V end was cut by 5 bases, the J end by 1 base, with 14 bases between. CDR3 amino acids: CASSHTGTPNTEAFF. CDR3 nucleotide sequence: TGTGCCAGCAGCCATACCGGGACACCGAACACTGAAGCTTTCTTT.

The rearrangement uses TRBV9 and TRBJ2-1; 10 bases line up with TRBD2. Germline CDR1 is SGDLS and CDR2 is YYNGEE. The J segment lost 9 bases and the V segment lost 4 bases, leaving 7 bases of the junction unmatched. This CDR3 spans 14 amino acids. The DNA for the CDR3 is TGTGCCAGCAGCTCCCCGGGACTAGCGTTTGAGCAGTTCTTC. It specifies CASSSPGLAFEQFF.

V usage is TRBV4-2 and J usage is TRBJ2-7; 7 positions agree with TRBD1. CDR1 and CDR2 (germline): LGHNA, YNFKEQ. The junction had 12 bases not matched to a gene; V was cut back by 3 bases and J by 4 bases. The CDR3 is 16 residues long. CDR3 amino acids: CASSQMARGGEYEQYF. The DNA of the CDR3 is TGTGCCAGCAGCCAGATGGCCAGAGGGGGCGAATACGAGCAGTACTTC.

The CDR3 is CACKRETQYF. DNA of the CDR3: TGTGCCTGCAAGAGGGAGACCCAGTACTTC. The V call is TRBV30, the J call TRBJ2-5; D unresolved. Trimming left V 6 bases short and J 5 bases short, with 7 bases between. This CDR3 is built from 10 residues. Germline CDR1 is GTSNPN and CDR2 is SVGIG (reference sequence).

This chain uses TRBV9 with TRBJ1-6, with 8 positions matching TRBD1. Germline CDR1 and CDR2: SGDLS and YYNGEE. This CDR3 spans 14 amino acids. V lost 0 bases to trimming and J lost 8 bases; unmatched junction nucleotides: 1. CDR3 amino acids: CASSVEQGDSPLHF. The DNA for the CDR3 is TGTGCCAGCAGCGTAGAACAGGGGGATTCACCCCTCCACTTT.

This clone showed up just once. V and J are TRBV27 and TRBJ1-5; 7 nucleotides agree with TRBD1. The length of the CDR3 is 17 residues. The germline V gene encodes CDR1 MNHEY and CDR2 SMNVEV (reference sequence). The ends lost 0 bases at V and 4 bases at J; junction bases unmatched: 9. This CDR3 is CASSLSLPRDSNQPQHF. For the CDR3, the DNA is TGTGCCAGCAGTTTATCCCTCCCCCGGGACAGTAATCAGCCCCAGCATTTT.